Below are 19 T cell receptor beta chains sequenced from a single sample in a study of technical replicates of blood from several donors. Only in-frame clones appear in the TCRdb table, and some are missing; sequencing was by immunoSEQ multiplex PCR. The sample consists of 65,000 to 85,000 clones, around 96% of them appearing once. What was sequenced was T cells isolated from PBMCs. All receptors come from a human donor in good health.

The chain couples TRBV6-5 to TRBJ1-1; D is unresolved. V lost 0 bases to trimming and J lost 3 bases, with 8 bases between them. The CDR3 is 14 amino acids. Germline V gene sequence: CDR1 MNHEY, CDR2 SVGAGI. CDR3 in DNA: TGTGCCAGCAGTTACTCAGGCGGGGACACTGAAGCTTTCTTT. Translated, it gives CASSYSGGDTEAFF.

The V gene is TRBV5-1, the J gene TRBJ2-2, with 7 bases matching TRBD1. CDR1 is SGHRS, CDR2 YFSETQ, per germline. The CDR3 runs to 16 residues. After removal of 4 bases from V and 0 bases from J, the junction contained 6 bases not matched to a gene. The CDR3: CASSRDRPTNTGELFF. CDR3 bases: TGCGCCAGCAGCCGGGACAGACCTACGAACACCGGGGAGCTGTTTTTT. Supplemented by reference TRBV5-1 and TRBJ2-2, the full variable domain reads KAGVTQTPRYLIKTRGQQVTLSCSPISGHRSVSWYQQTPGQGLQFLFEYFSETQRNKGNFPGRFSGRQFSNSRSEMNVSTLELGDSALYLCASSRDRPTNTGELFFGEGSRLTVL.

This clone was counted a single time. The chain is built from TRBV30 and TRBJ2-3; 7 bases align to TRBD1. The germline gives CDR1 GTSNPN, CDR2 SVGIG (reference sequence). The CDR3 contains 16 residues. V shed 1 base and J 2 bases; nucleotides not matched to a gene: 9. CDR3 loop: CAWSGLGQLNTDTQYF. CDR3 coding DNA: TGTGCCTGGAGTGGACTGGGACAGTTAAACACAGATACGCAGTATTTT.

CDR3 nucleotides: TGCGCCAGCAGCTTGGAGGGGGCCTCGGGCTACTATGGCTACACCTTC. Translated: CASSLEGASGYYGYTF. V is TRBV5-1 and J is TRBJ1-2; 7 bases match TRBD1. The germline CDR1 and CDR2 sequences are SGHRS and YFSETQ. V trimming: 0 bases; J trimming: 3 bases; junction bases outside the gene matches: 8. CDR3 length: 16 residues.

The chain links TRBV7-9 to TRBJ2-3, with 11 bases aligning to TRBD2. The ends lost 2 bases at V and 5 bases at J; junction bases unmatched: 15. The CDR3 is 19 amino acids. The V gene's germline CDR1 is SEHNR and CDR2 FQNEAQ (reference sequence). CDR3 nucleotide sequence: TGTGCCAGCAGCTTACGGTCACTAGCGGGAGTTACATCCTTAGATACGCAGTATTTT. Amino acid sequence: CASSLRSLAGVTSLDTQYF.

The V and J genes are TRBV7-9 and TRBJ1-5, with 12 nucleotides matching TRBD1. V was pared by 3 bases and J by 5 bases, with 5 bases of the junction left unmatched. Germline V gene data show CDR1 as SEHNR and CDR2 as FQNEAQ (reference sequence). The CDR3 runs to 16 residues. The CDR3 protein is CASSFSGQGAHQPQHF. The CDR3 nucleotides are TGTGCCAGCAGCTTTTCGGGACAGGGGGCACATCAGCCCCAGCATTTT.

The V gene is TRBV19, the J gene TRBJ1-3; TRBD1 might be the D (5 bases). In germline, CDR1 is LNHDA, CDR2 SQIVND (reference sequence). The CDR3 runs 17 residues. Trimming left V 3 bases short and J 0 bases short, with 15 bases between. In DNA, the CDR3 is TGTGCCAGTAGTATCCCTGGTCAGGGATACTCTGGAAACACCATATATTTT. It encodes CASSIPGQGYSGNTIYF.

The gene calls are TRBV6-5 and TRBJ2-5, with 9 bases aligning to TRBD2. The CDR3 is 16 amino acids. Germline values: CDR1 MNHEY, CDR2 SVGAGI. After removal of 0 bases from V and 4 bases from J, the junction contained 6 bases not matched to a gene. The CDR3 sequence is CASSYSKAGGGETQYF. The CDR3 nucleotides are TGTGCCAGCAGTTACTCGAAAGCGGGGGGAGGAGAGACCCAGTACTTC.

V gene TRBV5-1 combines with J gene TRBJ2-7, with a possible D match to TRBD1 (6 bases). This CDR3 has 14 amino acids. Germline loops: CDR1 SGHRS, CDR2 YFSETQ. V was trimmed by 0 bases and J by 5 bases, leaving 12 bases between them. The CDR3 DNA is TGCGCCAGCAGCTTGGGGACAGTTTTTAACGAGCAGTACTTC. Its protein product is CASSLGTVFNEQYF. Full variable domain (outside the CDR3, taken from reference TRBV5-1 and TRBJ2-7): KAGVTQTPRYLIKTRGQQVTLSCSPISGHRSVSWYQQTPGQGLQFLFEYFSETQRNKGNFPGRFSGRQFSNSRSEMNVSTLELGDSALYLCASSLGTVFNEQYFGPGTRLTVT.

This chain links TRBV6-5 with TRBJ2-7; TRBD1 might be the D (6 bases). V shed 5 bases and J shed 5 bases, with 19 bases lying between them. This CDR3 is 15 amino acids long. Per the germline V gene, CDR1 is MNHEY and CDR2 is SVGAGI. The CDR3 protein is CASSPGAPGRDEQYF. In nucleotides, the CDR3 is TGTGCCAGCAGTCCAGGGGCTCCGGGTCGCGACGAGCAGTACTTC.

This chain connects TRBV7-2 to TRBJ2-4, with no clear D. Trimming took off 5 bases at V and 0 bases at J, with 5 bases between the two ends. This CDR3 has 13 amino acids. From germline, CDR1 is SGHTA and CDR2 FQGNSA. The chain's CDR3 is CASSQSAKNIQYF. The CDR3 coding sequence is TGTGCCAGCAGCCAGTCAGCCAAAAACATTCAGTACTTC. The entire variable domain, with the rest obtained from reference TRBV7-2 and TRBJ2-4, is as follows: GAGVSQSPSNKVTEKGKDVELRCDPISGHTALYWYRQSLGQGLEFLIYFQGNSAPDKSGLPSDRFSAERTGGSVSTLTIQRTQQEDSAVYLCASSQSAKNIQYFGAGTRLSVL.

The chain combines TRBV15 with TRBJ2-7; 9 nucleotides match TRBD2. The CDR3 has 18 amino acids. The V and J ends lost 3 bases and 0 bases, in that order; junction bases with no gene match: 12. Looked up from germline, CDR1 is LNHNV and CDR2 is YYDKDF (reference sequence). The CDR3 nucleotides read TGTGCCACCAGCAGTGAACGGGGCGGGGGGGCCAACTCCTACGAGCAGTACTTC. It encodes CATSSERGGGANSYEQYF.

This clone appeared a single time. The chain uses TRBV29-1 and TRBJ1-2; D gene ambiguous. Germline CDR1 reads SQVTM; CDR2 reads ANQGSEA. V was pared by 0 bases and J by 5 bases, with 13 bases between. There are 14 residues in the CDR3. CDR3 loop: CSVEDQAGRYGYTF. The CDR3 nucleotides are TGCAGCGTTGAAGATCAGGCAGGCCGGTATGGCTACACCTTC.

This chain uses TRBV9 with TRBJ2-7, with D maybe TRBD2 (6 bases). V lost 0 bases, J lost 2 bases, and 12 bases lay in between. This CDR3 has 15 residues. Germline V gene lookup returns CDR1 SGDLS and CDR2 YYNGEE. Here the CDR3 DNA reads TGTGCCAGCAGCGTAGGCGGGGATGGTCCCTACGAGCAGTACTTC. This sequence encodes CASSVGGDGPYEQYF.

The V and J genes are TRBV7-9 and TRBJ2-1, with unresolved D. V lost 4 bases to trimming and J lost 7 bases, with 8 bases between them. Germline-derived CDR1 and CDR2 are SEHNR and FQNEAQ (reference sequence). The CDR3 is made up of 12 amino acids. The CDR3 region is CASSYLMNEQFF. The DNA for the CDR3 is TGTGCCAGCAGCTATCTTATGAATGAGCAGTTCTTC.

CDR3 in amino acids: CASSFGTVEKLFF. CDR3 nucleotide sequence: TGCGCCAGCAGCTTTGGGACAGTAGAAAAACTGTTTTTT. V gene TRBV5-1 combines with J gene TRBJ1-4, with 7 bases identical to TRBD1. The junction had 3 bases not matched to a gene; V was cut back by 2 bases and J by 8 bases. Germline V CDR1 and CDR2: SGHRS, YFSETQ. CDR3 length equals 13 residues. The full variable domain, rest sourced from reference TRBV5-1 and TRBJ1-4, is KAGVTQTPRYLIKTRGQQVTLSCSPISGHRSVSWYQQTPGQGLQFLFEYFSETQRNKGNFPGRFSGRQFSNSRSEMNVSTLELGDSALYLCASSFGTVEKLFFGSGTQLSVL.

The chain uses TRBV19 and TRBJ2-7; a possible D gene is TRBD1 (5 bases). The germline CDR1 and CDR2 sequences are LNHDA and SQIVND (reference sequence). V was clipped by 4 bases and J by 3 bases, with 13 bases between them. CDR3 length: 14 residues. The CDR3 sequence is CASSTTGQGYEQYF. In nucleotides, the CDR3 is TGTGCCAGTAGTACGACCGGTCAGGGCTACGAGCAGTACTTC.

This chain uses TRBV11-2 with TRBJ2-4, with 7 nucleotides matching TRBD1. The length of the CDR3 is 14 residues. CDR1 is SGHAT and CDR2 is FQNNGV in the germline V gene. The trim removed 5 bases at V and 7 bases at J, leaving 8 bases unmatched. CDR3 sequence reads: CASSPGQVINIQYF. The CDR3 DNA follows: TGTGCCAGCAGCCCCGGACAGGTCATCAACATTCAGTACTTC.

This rearrangement joins TRBV9 to TRBJ2-5, with D unclear. V was clipped by 0 bases and J by 3 bases, with 12 bases between them. This CDR3 spans 15 amino acids. Germline V gives CDR1 SGDLS, CDR2 YYNGEE. The CDR3: CASSVGSRVKETQYF. In nucleotides, the CDR3 is TGTGCCAGCAGCGTAGGTTCACGGGTTAAAGAGACCCAGTACTTC. Full variable domain (remainder filled in from reference TRBV9 and TRBJ2-5): DSGVTQTPKHLITATGQRVTLRCSPRSGDLSVYWYQQSLDQGLQFLIQYYNGEERAKGNILERFSAQQFPDLHSELNLSSLELGDSALYFCASSVGSRVKETQYFGPGTRLLVL.